Each of the 10 T cell receptor beta chains below was sequenced from the same sample in a study of OX40 agonist ivuxolimab in advanced cancers. The protocol was immunoSEQ multiplex PCR, while the TCRdb copy is restricted to in-frame clones and leaves out a portion. The sample holds around 70,000 clones, more than 65% seen once. The source material was CD4+ or CD8+ T cells sorted from blood, sampled in a trial of the OX40 agonist ivuxolimab. The receptors originated from an adult with an advanced solid tumor such as melanoma, head and neck, liver or kidney cancer.

V gene TRBV14 combines with J gene TRBJ2-5; no definite D call. The J call is uncertain, as TRBJ2-7 better fits the DNA end. The CDR3 totals 13 residues. Germline loops: CDR1 SGHDN, CDR2 FVKESK. The CDR3 is CASSQGYYCEQYF. CDR3 nucleotide sequence: TGTGCCAGCAGCCAAGGGTATTACTGCGAGCAGTACTTC.

V and J are TRBV2 and TRBJ2-1; no definite D call. Trimming pared 1 base from V and 2 bases from J, leaving 6 bases between. The germline V gene encodes CDR1 SNHLY and CDR2 FYNNEI. There are 14 residues in the CDR3. The CDR3 loop reads CASSEVLAYNEQFF. The DNA for the CDR3 is TGTGCCAGCAGTGAAGTCCTAGCCTACAATGAGCAGTTCTTC.

This chain joins TRBV4-3 and TRBJ2-3, with 8 bases identical to TRBD2. CDR1 is LGHNA, CDR2 YSLEER, per germline. J gave up 2 bases and V 1 base, and 8 bases lay outside the gene matches. This CDR3 has 17 residues. The CDR3 coding sequence is TGCGCCAGCAGCCAAGGGTCAGCGGGAGCGCCCACAGATACGCAGTATTTT. This translates into CASSQGSAGAPTDTQYF.

The chain uses TRBV7-7 and TRBJ2-7, with 15 bases matching TRBD2. The ends lost 5 bases at V and 2 bases at J; junction bases unmatched: 13. The CDR3 is 19 residues long. The germline V gene has CDR1 SSHAT and CDR2 FNYEAQ (reference sequence). This chain's CDR3 is CASSPGTSGRPLAAYEQYF. CDR3 sequence (DNA): TGTGCCAGCAGCCCGGGGACTAGCGGGAGGCCCTTGGCCGCCTACGAGCAGTACTTC.

This clone was seen only once. This rearrangement joins TRBV14 to TRBJ2-3, with 7 bases aligning to TRBD2. V was clipped by 5 bases and J by 7 bases; unmatched bases: 12. Germline values: CDR1 SGHDN, CDR2 FVKESK. This CDR3 is 15 amino acids long. The CDR3 here is CASSGLAGALNTQYF. In DNA form, the CDR3 reads TGTGCCAGCAGCGGCTTGGCGGGAGCGCTGAATACGCAGTATTTT.

V is TRBV5-4 and J is TRBJ2-1, with D perhaps TRBD1 (6 bases). The length of the CDR3 is 15 residues. Per the germline V gene, CDR1 is SGHNT and CDR2 is YYREEE (reference sequence). The ends were cut back, 4 bases at V and 7 bases at J, with 18 bases in the middle. CDR3 in amino acids: CASSPPGTRGNEQFF. CDR3 in DNA: TGTGCCAGCAGCCCCCCCGGGACCAGGGGTAATGAGCAGTTCTTC. Supplemented by reference TRBV5-4 and TRBJ2-1, the full variable domain reads ETGVTQSPTHLIKTRGQQVTLRCSSQSGHNTVSWYQQALGQGPQFIFQYYREEENGRGNFPPRFSGLQFPNYSSELNVNALELDDSALYLCASSPPGTRGNEQFFGPGTRLTVL.

In its sample, this clone was seen a few times. CDR3 DNA: TGTGCCAGCAGAGACAGGAGCACAGATACGCAGTATTTT. This encodes CASRDRSTDTQYF. J is TRBJ2-3 and V is TRBV2, with TRBD1 as a possible D gene (6 bases). The CDR3 extends over 13 amino acids. The V end was cut by 6 bases, the J end by 0 bases, with 7 bases between. Germline CDR1 and CDR2: SNHLY and FYNNEI. Combining the CDR3 with reference TRBV2 and TRBJ2-3 gives the whole variable domain EPEVTQTPSHQVTQMGQEVILRCVPISNHLYFYWYRQILGQKVEFLVSFYNNEISEKSEIFDDQFSVERPDGSNFTLKIRSTKLEDSAMYFCASRDRSTDTQYFGPGTRLTVL.

The rearrangement uses TRBV11-3 and TRBJ2-2, with D perhaps matching TRBD1 or TRBD2 (5 bases each). The CDR3 loop spans 14 amino acids. CDR1 and CDR2 (germline): SGHNT, YENEEA. V lost 0 bases and J 6 bases, leaving 8 bases between the germline ends. CDR3 sequence: CASSLEEGPGELFF. DNA of the CDR3: TGTGCCAGCAGCTTAGAAGAGGGGCCCGGGGAGCTGTTTTTT.

The CDR3 reads CASSYSMQGITEAFF. CDR3 DNA: TGTGCCAGCAGTTACTCAATGCAGGGGATCACTGAAGCTTTCTTT. The chain is built from TRBV6-5 and TRBJ1-1, with D possibly being TRBD1 (6 bases). V was pared by 0 bases and J by 4 bases, with 12 bases between. The CDR3 totals 15 residues. Germline V CDR1 and CDR2: MNHEY, SVGAGI.

V gene TRBV5-1 combines with J gene TRBJ2-7; 7 nucleotides match TRBD1. In germline, CDR1 is SGHRS, CDR2 YFSETQ. The CDR3 consists of 14 residues. Losses at the gene ends were 0 bases for V and 2 bases for J; bases not matched to a gene: 2. The CDR3 DNA reads as TGCGCCAGCAGCTTGGCGACAGGGACCTACGAGCAGTACTTC. Residues: CASSLATGTYEQYF.